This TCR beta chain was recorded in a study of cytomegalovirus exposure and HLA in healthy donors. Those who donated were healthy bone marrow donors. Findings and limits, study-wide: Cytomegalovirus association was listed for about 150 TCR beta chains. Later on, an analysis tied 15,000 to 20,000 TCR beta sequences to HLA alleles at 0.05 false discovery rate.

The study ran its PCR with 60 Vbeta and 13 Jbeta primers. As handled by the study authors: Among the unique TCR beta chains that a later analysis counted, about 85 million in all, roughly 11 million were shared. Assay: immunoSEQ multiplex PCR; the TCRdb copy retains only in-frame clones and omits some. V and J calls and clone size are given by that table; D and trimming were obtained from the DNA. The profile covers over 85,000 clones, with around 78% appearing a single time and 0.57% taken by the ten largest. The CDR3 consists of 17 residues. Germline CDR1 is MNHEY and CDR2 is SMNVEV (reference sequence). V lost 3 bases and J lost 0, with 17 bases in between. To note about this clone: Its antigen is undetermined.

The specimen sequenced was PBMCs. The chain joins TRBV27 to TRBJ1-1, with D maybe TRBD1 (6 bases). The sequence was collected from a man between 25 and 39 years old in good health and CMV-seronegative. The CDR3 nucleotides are TGTGCCAGCAGTTTCGAGGGGGGGCTAGGTTTGAACACTGAAGCTTTCTTT. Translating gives CASSFEGGLGLNTEAFF.